This T cell receptor beta chain is from a study of tumor and adjacent non-tumor tissue in lung cancer. Three rounds of nested PCR, following a modified ARM-PCR protocol, produced the TCRbeta library. Each CDR3 protein gets one entry after TCRdb re-called the multiplex PCR reads with MiXCR. The sample has approximately 120,000 distinct CDR3 sequences, about 66% seen once. This clonotype was observed many times. Between the trimmed V and J ends, which lost 3 bases and 13 bases, there was a span of 17 bases. Per the germline V gene, CDR1 is SGHNT and CDR2 is YYREEE (reference sequence). The CDR3 sequence is 13 residues long. The template was RNA from unsorted bulk tissue.

This chain links TRBV5-4 with TRBJ2-1; a weak D match, TRBD2 (5 bases). Sequenced: lung tumor tissue. The sequence was collected from a man aged 25 to 40 with non-small cell lung cancer. The CDR3: CASSSQLDWIQFF. CDR3 DNA: TGTGCCAGCAGCTCACAACTGGACTGGATACAGTTCTTC.